This TCR beta chain originates from a study of blood T cell repertoires in COVID-19. Study-level background: Spain, Italy and the United States supplied samples that represented acute and convalescent COVID-19. T cells, B-cell-depleted T cells, or PBMCs supplied cDNA or gDNA.

The CDR3 covers 14 residues. Trimming cost V 5 bases and J 5 bases; bases outside gene matches: 8. CDR1 and CDR2 (germline): SGHTA, FQGNSA. As processed by the authors: Reference gene primer amplification yielded estimated nucleated cell counts. Libraries were prepared by immunoSEQ multiplex PCR; TCRdb keeps only in-frame clonotypes and omits some of them. V, J and clone size are taken as reported in that table, and D and trimming were inferred from the DNA itself. The profile covers 180,000 or so clones, with 70% to 90% appearing a single time and around 7.7% taken by the ten largest. This chain uses TRBV7-2 with TRBJ1-1; 7 bases line up with TRBD1. Specimen: peripheral blood. The sequence was obtained from a man between 40 and 49 years old who had recovered from COVID-19. DNA of the CDR3: TGTGCCAGCAGCCCACAGACAGGGCGGACTGAAGCTTTCTTT. Translated: CASSPQTGRTEAFF.